Listed below are T cell receptor beta chains from one sample, sequenced in a study of CD8 T cells in ankylosing spondylitis. TCRdb reprocessed the 5' RACE reads via MiXCR and lists one record per CDR3 protein. The sample carries a few hundred thousand distinct CDR3 sequences, about a sixth recorded once. Source material: blood, either unsorted or a sorted T cell fraction (not recorded which). These receptors were obtained from a male donor with ankylosing spondylitis or in good health (not recorded which). Each CDR3 is given with its conserved first and last residue. Each record gives: CDR3 DNA, CDR3 protein, J gene, V gene, clone size, CDR3 length, D gene. D genes are given only for firm matches. The size entry is marked missing in some rows and otherwise reads once, few, many or a size class.

DNA: TGTGCCAGCCAGGGACTAGCGGGAGCGGATGAGCAGTTCTTC
CDR3: CASQGLAGADEQFF
J: TRBJ2-1
V: TRBV2
size: .
length: 14
D: TRBD2

DNA: TGTGCCAGCAGTTACTCGACGGGGGACTGGAACAATGAGCAGTTCTTC
CDR3: CASSYSTGDWNNEQFF
J: TRBJ2-1
V: TRBV6-2/TRBV6-3
size: .
length: 16
D: .

DNA: TGTGCCAGCAGCTTGGATGGCAGAATGGTCTCTGGGGCCAACGTCCTGACTTTC
CDR3: CASSLDGRMVSGANVLTF
J: TRBJ2-6
V: TRBV5-6
size: .
length: 18
D: .

DNA: TGCAGTGCGCTATCCGTGGACGAACACAATGAGCAGTTCTTC
CDR3: CSALSVDEHNEQFF
J: TRBJ2-1
V: TRBV20-1
size: .
length: 14
D: .

DNA: TGTGCCAGCAGTGAAGCGGCGGGAGCAGCAGATACGCAGTATTTT
CDR3: CASSEAAGAADTQYF
J: TRBJ2-3
V: TRBV2
size: .
length: 15
D: TRBD2

DNA: TGTGCCAGCAGTCCGGGACTAGCGGGAGTCAGGGATACGCAGTATTTT
CDR3: CASSPGLAGVRDTQYF
J: TRBJ2-3
V: TRBV12-3/TRBV12-4
size: few
length: 16
D: TRBD2

DNA: TGTGCCAGCAGTTTAAGACTAGCGGGAGGGAGCTCCTACAATGAGCAGTTCTTC
CDR3: CASSLRLAGGSSYNEQFF
J: TRBJ2-1
V: TRBV12-3/TRBV12-4
size: .
length: 18
D: TRBD2

DNA: TGTGCCAGCAGCTTTAGAACAGGGGGTTCGTCTGGGGCCAACGTCCTGACTTTC
CDR3: CASSFRTGGSSGANVLTF
J: TRBJ2-6
V: TRBV5-6
size: .
length: 18
D: TRBD1

DNA: TGCGCCAGCAGCCAAGGTGGTGCGCGGTATTTT
CDR3: CASSQGGARYF
J: TRBJ2-3
V: TRBV4-1
size: few
length: 11
D: .

DNA: TGTGCCAGCACCTCCAGCTCCTACGAGCAGTACTTC
CDR3: CASTSSSYEQYF
J: TRBJ2-7
V: TRBV7-9
size: .
length: 12
D: .